Following are 17 T cell receptor beta chains from one sample sequenced in a study of T-cell reconstitution after alpha-beta-depleted transplantation in children. During its preparation, the TCRbeta library received unique molecular identifiers. TCRdb recomputed calls from the PCR reads with MiXCR, one row per CDR3 protein. The repertoire holds around 450,000 distinct CDR3 sequences, with 43% as singletons. The sequencing here drew on PBMCs, taken before TCRalphabeta/CD19-depleted stem cell transplant. Every receptor here comes from a girl aged 2-10 years with aplastic anemia, due to receive a stem cell transplant.

The genes are TRBV5-1 and TRBJ2-1; tentative D call: TRBD2 (5 bases). Germline loops: CDR1 SGHRS, CDR2 YFSETQ. The CDR3 consists of 14 residues. Trimming shortened V by 4 bases and J by 6 bases, and 14 bases separated the two germline ends. The CDR3 DNA sequence: TGCGCCAGCAGCCCGGAAGCGGTTGGCAATGAGCAGTTCTTC. Its protein product is CASSPEAVGNEQFF.

This clonotype has only a few counts. This rearrangement joins TRBV11-2 to TRBJ1-3; 10 nucleotides line up with TRBD1. The CDR3 runs 18 residues. From germline, CDR1 is SGHAT and CDR2 FQNNGV. Unmatched junction bases numbered 12, after V lost 5 bases and J lost 2 bases. CDR3 nucleotides: TGTGCCAGCAGCCGATCGCCGGGACAGGGGCCTGCTGGAAACACCATATATTTT. Its protein product is CASSRSPGQGPAGNTIYF. The whole variable domain, remainder taken from reference TRBV11-2 and TRBJ1-3, is EAGVAQSPRYKIIEKRQSVAFWCNPISGHATLYWYQQILGQGPKLLIQFQNNGVVDDSQLPKDRFSAERLKGVDSTLKIQPAKLEDSAVYLCASSRSPGQGPAGNTIYFGEGSWLTVV.

This clonotype appeared once. The DNA is left out, because the CDR3 cannot be placed on it with certainty; the CDR3 is given as TCRdb lists it. The chain recombines TRBV7-8 with TRBJ1-2; TRBD1 is the table's D call and was not checked against the DNA. The CDR3 extends over 15 residues, inclusive of both ends. Germline CDR1 and CDR2: SGHVS and FQNEAQ. CDR3 residues: CASSFGQGAVYGYPF.

The V gene is TRBV12-3 or TRBV12-4, the J gene TRBJ2-2; D call uncertain. CDR3 length equals 13 residues. V was trimmed by 3 bases and J by 5 bases, leaving 7 bases between them. The CDR3 DNA is TGTGCCAGCAGTTTTAGCATAACCGGGGAGCTGTTTTTT. Translated: CASSFSITGELFF.

The chain employs TRBV5-1 and TRBJ2-3; 9 bases fit TRBD1. The CDR3 has 14 residues. Looked up from germline, CDR1 is SGHRS and CDR2 is YFSETQ. V trimming: 6 bases; J trimming: 1 base; junction bases outside the gene matches: 3. Written as DNA, the CDR3 is TGCGCCAGCACGACAGGGGGAGGCACAGATACGCAGTATTTT. Encoded protein: CASTTGGGTDTQYF.

The rearrangement uses TRBV28 and TRBJ1-1; 9 bases fit TRBD1. Germline CDR1 reads MDHEN; CDR2 reads SYDVKM. The CDR3 has 15 residues. Trimming took 1 base from V and 7 from J; bases not matched to a gene: 7. The CDR3 is CASSLYGQGSSEAFF. CDR3 nucleotide sequence: TGTGCCAGCAGTTTATATGGACAGGGGTCGAGTGAAGCTTTCTTT.

There are a few counts of this clonotype. This chain links TRBV29-1 with TRBJ2-1, with 8 bases lining up with TRBD2. The germline V gene has CDR1 SQVTM and CDR2 ANQGSEA. This CDR3 region has 17 residues. Germline trimming cut 3 bases from V and 2 bases from J; bases unmatched to any gene: 12. The CDR3 spells CSVESGTAGGPYNEQFF. The DNA for the CDR3 is TGCAGCGTTGAGTCGGGTACGGCGGGAGGCCCCTACAATGAGCAGTTCTTC.

This sequence joins TRBV18 and TRBJ2-7; the D is unclear. The ends were cut back, 9 bases at V and 3 bases at J, with 9 bases in the middle. Germline assignment: CDR1 KGHSH and CDR2 LQKENI. There are 11 residues in the CDR3. CDR3 in amino acids: CASQAGYEQYF. CDR3 in DNA: TGTGCCAGTCAGGCAGGCTACGAGCAGTACTTC.

The chain uses TRBV11-2 and TRBJ2-7, with TRBD1 matching over 8 bases. V dropped 5 bases and J dropped 6; count of bases not matched to a gene: 6. Germline CDR1 reads SGHAT; CDR2 reads FQNNGV. The CDR3 totals 13 residues. The CDR3: CASSLDRGPEQYF. The CDR3 coding sequence is TGTGCCAGCAGCCTCGACAGGGGACCCGAGCAGTACTTC.

This clonotype occurred a few times. The chain employs TRBV4-2 and TRBJ2-7; 9 nucleotides agree with TRBD2. V lost 0 bases to trimming and J lost 0 bases; unmatched junction nucleotides: 0. This CDR3 has 15 residues. CDR1 and CDR2 from the germline V gene are LGHNA and YNFKEQ. CDR3 sequence (DNA): TGTGCCAGCAGCCAAGAGACTAGCGGCTCCTACGAGCAGTACTTC. This translates into CASSQETSGSYEQYF.

The chain links TRBV20-1 to TRBJ1-1; D gene uncertain. The CDR3 is 15 residues long. CDR1 DFQATT and CDR2 SNEGSKA come from the germline V gene (reference sequence). V lost 6 bases and J 2 bases, leaving 19 bases between the germline ends. This CDR3 is CSAPLGGSINTEAFF. The CDR3 DNA follows: TGCAGTGCCCCATTGGGCGGGAGTATTAACACTGAAGCTTTCTTT.

This clonotype was recorded many times. The chain combines TRBV5-1 with TRBJ2-6; TRBD1 agrees at 7 bases. V was pared by 2 bases and J by 2 bases, with 7 bases of the junction left unmatched. Germline loops: CDR1 SGHRS, CDR2 YFSETQ. The CDR3 contains 17 residues. The CDR3 sequence is CASSLQGTRPGANVLTF. As DNA, the CDR3 is TGCGCCAGCAGCTTACAGGGGACAAGACCTGGGGCCAACGTCCTGACTTTC.

This clonotype was picked up many times. The CDR3 DNA reads TGCAGCGTTGACACGAACAATGAGCAGTTCTTC. This translates into CSVDTNNEQFF. The chain links TRBV29-1 to TRBJ2-1; unclear D gene. CDR3 length: 11 residues. The V and J ends lost 3 bases and 5 bases respectively, with 5 bases between them. CDR1 SQVTM and CDR2 ANQGSEA come from the germline V gene.

This clonotype came up a few times. The chain joins TRBV5-6 to TRBJ2-2, with a weak D call TRBD1 (5 bases). Trimming took 0 bases from V and 5 from J, leaving 11 bases between them. The CDR3 runs to 15 residues. CDR1 is SGHDT and CDR2 is YYEEEE in the germline V gene. DNA for the CDR3: TGTGCCAGCAGCTTGGGACTTGCAGGGACCGGGGAGCTGTTTTTT. Protein sequence: CASSLGLAGTGELFF.

This clonotype was observed a single time. V and J are TRBV20-1 and TRBJ2-3; 13 nucleotides match TRBD2. The CDR3 contains 18 residues. Germline-derived CDR1 and CDR2 are DFQATT and SNEGSKA (reference sequence). The trim removed 0 bases at V and 2 bases at J, leaving 8 bases unmatched. CDR3 amino acids: CSARDTSGGAVATDTQYF. The DNA of the CDR3 is TGCAGTGCTAGAGATACTAGCGGGGGGGCCGTTGCCACAGATACGCAGTATTTT.

V usage is TRBV28 and J usage is TRBJ2-7, with 12 bases identical to TRBD2. Germline CDR1 and CDR2: MDHEN and SYDVKM. The length of the CDR3 is 14 residues. Germline trimming cut 5 bases from V and 3 bases from J; bases unmatched to any gene: 2. The CDR3 DNA reads as TGTGCCAGCAGTACACTAGCGGGAGGCTACGAGCAGTACTTC. This sequence encodes CASSTLAGGYEQYF.

The rearrangement joins TRBV20-1 to TRBJ1-5, with a tentative D call TRBD1 (5 bases). Trimming stripped 3 bases from V and 3 bases from J, with 24 bases between. Germline-derived CDR1 and CDR2 are DFQATT and SNEGSKA (reference sequence). The CDR3 contains 18 residues. CDR3 loop: CSASDVYRGEYTNQPQHF. The CDR3 DNA sequence: TGCAGTGCTAGTGACGTGTATCGGGGCGAATATACCAATCAGCCCCAGCATTTT.